What follows are 13 T cell receptor beta chains derived from one specimen sequenced in a study of blood T cells in healthy people across ages. The authors ran a second PCR of roughly 6 to 11 cycles using a sample-barcoded 5' primer and a J-beta primer mix. MiXCR, run by TCRdb on the 5' RACE reads, gives a single entry per CDR3 protein. The table includes roughly 830,000 distinct CDR3 sequences, about 62% detected once. The specimen sequenced was blood. Receptors were obtained from a man aged 30 to 39 in good health.

The genes are TRBV7-2 and TRBJ1-2; D uncertain. CDR3 size: 13 residues. V lost 1 base to trimming and J lost 6 bases, with 9 bases between them. Per the germline V gene, CDR1 is SGHTA and CDR2 is FQGNSA. In DNA, the CDR3 is TGTGCCAGCAGCTTAGGGCAGTCCGATGGCTACACCTTC. Its protein is CASSLGQSDGYTF.

This clonotype showed up just once. The rearrangement joins TRBV30 to TRBJ2-7, with 7 bases that match TRBD2. The trim removed 5 bases at V and 1 base at J, leaving 2 bases unmatched. CDR1 GTSNPN and CDR2 SVGIG come from the germline V gene (reference sequence). The CDR3 is 12 residues long. The CDR3 coding sequence is TGTGCCTGGCGGGGGGTATCCTACGAGCAGTACTTC. Its translation: CAWRGVSYEQYF.

This clonotype turned up a few times. This sequence joins TRBV13 and TRBJ1-5; D is uncertain. The CDR3 has 13 amino acids. V lost 2 bases and J 6 bases, leaving 8 bases between the germline ends. From germline, CDR1 is PRHDT and CDR2 FYEKMQ (reference sequence). The CDR3 region is CASSLRQGQPQHF. CDR3 in DNA: TGTGCCAGCAGCTTACGGCAAGGTCAGCCCCAGCATTTT.

This clonotype occurred many times. The chain recombines TRBV5-1 with TRBJ1-2, with 9 positions matching TRBD1. V lost 3 bases and J lost 3; bases outside the gene matches: 6. The CDR3 sequence is 15 residues long. Germline V CDR1 and CDR2: SGHRS, YFSETQ. The CDR3: CASSSGQGLDYGYTF. CDR3 DNA: TGCGCCAGCAGCTCCGGACAGGGGTTAGACTATGGCTACACCTTC.

The chain combines TRBV7-9 with TRBJ2-1; no reliable D call. CDR1 and CDR2 from the germline V gene are SEHNR and FQNEAQ (reference sequence). Between the trimmed V and J ends, which lost 5 bases and 1 base, there was a span of 12 bases. The CDR3 contains 15 residues. CDR3 in amino acids: CASSPPTRSYNEQFF. CDR3 sequence (DNA): TGTGCCAGCAGCCCCCCGACCCGGTCCTACAATGAGCAGTTCTTC.

This clonotype was seen a few times. The V gene is TRBV14, the J gene TRBJ1-1; no clear D. Germline CDR1 is SGHDN and CDR2 is FVKESK. V was pared by 1 base and J by 6 bases, with 12 bases between. The CDR3 totals 14 residues. The CDR3 here is CASSQVQVIPEAFF. Here the CDR3 DNA reads TGTGCCAGCAGCCAAGTGCAGGTAATACCTGAAGCTTTCTTT.

The chain links TRBV27 to TRBJ2-1; D possibly corresponds to TRBD1 (6 bases). This CDR3 is 14 amino acids long. The germline gives CDR1 MNHEY, CDR2 SMNVEV (reference sequence). V was pared by 10 bases and J by 4 bases, with 17 bases between. The CDR3 sequence is CATKNRDSYNEQFF. CDR3 DNA: TGTGCCACCAAAAACAGGGATTCTTACAATGAGCAGTTCTTC.

In DNA form, the CDR3 reads TGCAGTGCTACACCCCTACAGAAGCGGAGCACAGATACGCAGTATTTT. Its protein product is CSATPLQKRSTDTQYF. The rearrangement links TRBV20-1 to TRBJ2-3, with D possibly TRBD2 on 5 matching bases. This CDR3 has 16 amino acids. Looked up from germline, CDR1 is DFQATT and CDR2 is SNEGSKA (reference sequence). V lost 4 bases and J lost 0, with 17 bases in between.

This clonotype was seen a single time. The chain uses TRBV7-2 and TRBJ2-3, with TRBD2 matching over 11 bases. CDR3 size: 15 residues. Germline CDR1 is SGHTA and CDR2 is FQGNSA. After removal of 6 bases from V and 5 bases from J, the junction contained 7 bases not matched to a gene. The CDR3 here is CASSRLAGLVDTQYF. In DNA, the CDR3 is TGTGCCAGCAGTAGACTAGCGGGGCTTGTAGATACGCAGTATTTT.

The rearrangement joins TRBV29-1 to TRBJ2-5; 9 positions agree with TRBD1. V was pared by 5 bases and J by 5 bases, with 9 bases of the junction left unmatched. This CDR3 has 14 residues. The germline V gene has CDR1 SQVTM and CDR2 ANQGSEA. CDR3 in DNA: TGCAGCGTTAGGACAGGGGTCGTAGGCGAGACCCAGTACTTC. It encodes CSVRTGVVGETQYF.

The V gene is TRBV10-3, the J gene TRBJ2-4; tentatively, D is TRBD1 (6 bases). TRBJ2-7 matches the DNA end more closely, so the J call is doubtful. Germline CDR1 ENHRY, CDR2 SYGVKD. The CDR3 has 17 residues. The CDR3 nucleotides read TGTGCCATCGGTGGAGTCGCGCAGGACAGAAAATATTACGAGCAGTACTTC. It yields the protein CAIGGVAQDRKYYEQYF.

This clonotype was recorded a few times. The rearrangement uses TRBV20-1 and TRBJ2-1; D is uncertain. CDR3 size: 14 residues. Germline values: CDR1 DFQATT, CDR2 SNEGSKA (reference sequence). Trimming shortened V by 3 bases and J by 0 bases, and 9 bases separated the two germline ends. The CDR3 is CSASLRDSYNEQFF. For the CDR3, the DNA is TGCAGTGCTAGCCTACGAGACTCCTACAATGAGCAGTTCTTC.

This chain joins TRBV20-1 and TRBJ2-1, with unresolved D. Looked up from germline, CDR1 is DFQATT and CDR2 is SNEGSKA (reference sequence). Deletions cut 2 bases from V and 5 bases from J, with 16 bases between. There are 15 residues in the CDR3. The CDR3 DNA sequence: TGCAGTGCTAGACCACCCATAGGACCCAACAATGAGCAGTTCTTC. As protein: CSARPPIGPNNEQFF.